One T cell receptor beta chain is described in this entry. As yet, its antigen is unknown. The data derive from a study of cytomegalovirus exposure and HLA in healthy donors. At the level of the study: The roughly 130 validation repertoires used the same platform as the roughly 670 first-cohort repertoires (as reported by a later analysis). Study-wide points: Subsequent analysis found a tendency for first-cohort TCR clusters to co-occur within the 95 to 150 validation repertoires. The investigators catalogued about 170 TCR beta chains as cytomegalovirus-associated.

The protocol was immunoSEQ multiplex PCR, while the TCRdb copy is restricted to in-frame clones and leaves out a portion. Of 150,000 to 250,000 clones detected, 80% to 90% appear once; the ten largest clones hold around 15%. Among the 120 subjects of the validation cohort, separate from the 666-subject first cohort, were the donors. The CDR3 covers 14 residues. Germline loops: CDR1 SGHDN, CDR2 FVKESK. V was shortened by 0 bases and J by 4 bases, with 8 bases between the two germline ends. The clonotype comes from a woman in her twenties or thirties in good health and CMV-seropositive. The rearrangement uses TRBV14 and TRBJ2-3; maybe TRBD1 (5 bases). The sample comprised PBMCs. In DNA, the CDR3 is TGTGCCAGCAGCCAAGAGCGCAGGGCAGATACGCAGTATTTT. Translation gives CASSQERRADTQYF.